This entry is about one T cell receptor beta chain. In this sample, this clone turned up a few times. Its antigen is still unknown. The input lacks base qualities; no much larger clone sits a single base away. This record belongs to a study of vaccination effects on CD4 cells after COVID-19 (dated 2022 in TCRdb). In the study overall: Post-vaccine samples across the study were collected a median of 72 days after the second dose, with a range of 14 to 241. SARS-CoV-2 spike-specific CD4+ TCR repertoires were compared before and after mRNA vaccination in COVID-19 convalescent patients and in infection-naive vaccine recipients. The full study included ten to eleven COVID-19 convalescent patients and several SARS-CoV-2-naive healthy vaccine recipients. Cultures from other donors in the study were sequenced using the Oncomine TCR Beta short-read assay on an Illumina iSeq 100.

The library was built by means of the immunoSEQ multiplex PCR assay. DNA from the cultured, isolated CD4+ T cells was subjected to TCR beta CDR3 sequencing. Per the authors' processing: Non-productive TCR sequences were discarded, and reads were trimmed to the CDR3 region, with only CDR3s of 7 or more amino acids retained. The MANAFEST web app was used to pick out antigen-specific clonotypes by comparing their expansion in peptide wells with that in reference cultures. For clones to be considered positive, expansion at FDR<0.05 versus reference and all other wells, an odds ratio above 5, and a frequency above 0.1% in two replicate wells were required. Cross-reactive clonotypes were defined as significantly expanded in SARS-CoV-2 spike wells and in at least one common cold coronavirus spike condition. Levenshtein distance calculated with the stringdist R package was used to assess CDR3 similarity, and unrooted trees were constructed with ape in R 3.6.1. TCRdb took this table from immuneACCESS and kept in-frame rearrangements with V and J called. Such tables lack part of the clones; where checked against another copy, unresolved V genes explain under half of the gap, and the rest is unexplained. V and J calls and clone size are copied from that table; D and trimming were computed from the DNA. Within this sample are 75,000 or so clones, with around 77% of them counted one time only. Jointly, the top ten make up 0.85% to 1.3% of the sample.

Study-wide findings and limitations: In healthy vaccine recipients, vaccine-induced clones were almost all SARS-CoV-2 mono-reactive, with only 1 of 255 being cross-reactive with common cold coronaviruses. Clones induced by infection and clones induced by vaccination both contracted markedly at late timepoints after vaccination, which fits with T cell responses waning over time. Limitations of the study were the small number of convalescent patients and the absence of early post-infection timepoints.

The ViraFEST assay stimulated PBMC with viral peptide pools and then used TCR sequencing to identify antigen-specific CD4+ T cell clonotypes by expansion. After more than nine days of culture, CD4+ T cells were isolated with the EasySep CD4+ T cell isolation kit. Two doses of either the BNT162b2 or the mRNA-1273 mRNA SARS-CoV-2 vaccine were administered to participants. Healthy vaccine recipients had no prior SARS-CoV-2 infection, confirmed by negative nucleocapsid antibodies before and after vaccination. Roughly 1.9 million PBMC per well were cultured with approximately 10 ug/ml peptides in IMDM containing roughly 5% human AB serum, about 10 IU/ml IL-2 and gentamicin. Half of the culture medium was replaced with fresh IL-2-containing medium on days 3 and 7. Unless otherwise noted, each peptide stimulation condition was cultured in triplicate wells. PBMC were separated from whole blood using Ficoll-Paque Plus gradient centrifugation and were then either cryopreserved at -140C or used fresh. The overlapping peptide pools covered the spike proteins of SARS-CoV-2 and of the common cold coronaviruses HCoV-NL63, HCoV-OC43 and HCoV-229E. The QIAamp micro DNA kit was used to extract genomic DNA from the cultured CD4+ T cells.

CDR1 and CDR2 were assigned from the germline V gene as SGHRS and YFSETQ. The CDR3 goes from the cysteine to the phenylalanine over 18 residues. Here the CDR3 DNA is all that survives: 54 bases in frame from base 1. The germline V end is reduced by 4 bases and the J end by 4 bases; junction bases left unmatched: 13. The sample in question was CD4+ T cells from PBMCs cultured with HCoV-OC43 spike peptides, obtained after COVID-19 vaccination. The cell subset or site label for this specimen denotes: HCoV-OC43 spike overlapping peptide pool stimulation. The TCR was taken from a human donor who received a COVID-19 vaccine. Here the chain combines TRBV5-1 and TRBJ2-3, with 12 junctional bases fitting TRBD2. The sequence in DNA is TGCGCCAGCAGCCGTGGACTAGCGGGGCGGGTAGGGGCAGATACGCAGTATTTT. Protein translation: CASSRGLAGRVGADTQYF. With all but the CDR3 taken from the reference TRBV5-1 and TRBJ2-3 genes, the full variable domain is: KAGVTQTPRYLIKTRGQQVTLSCSPISGHRSVSWYQQTPGQGLQFLFEYFSETQRNKGNFPGRFSGRQFSNSRSEMNVSTLELGDSALYLCASSRGLAGRVGADTQYFGPGTRLTVL.